This entry describes one T cell receptor (beta chain). Its antigen remains unidentified. Because the CDR3's place on the DNA is in doubt, the DNA is left out and the CDR3 is given as listed by TCRdb. These data come from a study of cytomegalovirus exposure and HLA in healthy donors. Notes on the study in general: The tendency of first-cohort TCR clusters to co-occur in the 90 to 150 validation repertoires emerged from a later analysis. Cytomegalovirus status was reportedly diagnosed by the classifier with high specificity and sensitivity.

Assay used: immunoSEQ multiplex PCR; TCRdb lists only in-frame clones, some missing. The sample carries about 60,000 clones, around 96% recorded once. The germline V gene has CDR1 LNHDA and CDR2 SQIVND (reference sequence). Counting both end residues, the CDR3 totals 17 amino acids. The gene calls are TRBV19 and TRBJ1-1. The sample taken for sequencing was PBMCs. This clonotype was obtained from a man aged 18 to 30 in good health and CMV-seronegative. This chain's CDR3 is CASSILALGVMNTEAFF.